This entry describes one T cell receptor (beta chain). Its antigen is undetermined. These data are taken from a study of graft-versus-host responses after intestinal transplantation. Study background: Recipients were all induced with anti-thymocyte globulin, then given tacrolimus and steroids for roughly three years.

V trimming: 3 bases; J trimming: 3 bases; junction bases outside the gene matches: 3. This CDR3 comprises 15 residues. Germline assignment: CDR1 SGHTA and CDR2 FQGTGA. Sequencing was performed with immunoSEQ multiplex PCR; in TCRdb, only in-frame clones are kept and a portion is missing. The sample yields over 120,000 clones, 80% to 95% seen once. This TCR came from a human donor who received an intestinal transplant. Sequenced here: unstimulated CD4+ T cells sorted from spleen or lymph node cells, sampled before intestinal transplant. The chain employs TRBV7-3 and TRBJ2-1; 9 bases fit TRBD2. CDR3 sequence reads: CASSFAGGNYNEQFF. CDR3 DNA sequence: TGTGCCAGCAGCTTTGCGGGAGGGAACTACAATGAGCAGTTCTTC.